The rows below give T cell receptor beta chains drawn from one sample of a study of glioma-infiltrating T cells after dendritic cell vaccination. Method: immunoSEQ multiplex PCR; TCRdb's copy keeps in-frame clones and lacks some. The sample contains 90,000 to 95,000 clones, approximately 80% of which appear only once. Sequencing was performed on blood, taken after dendritic cell vaccination. These receptors all come from a human donor with glioblastoma. CDR3s include the opening cysteine and the closing phenylalanine or tryptophan. The D gene is left open where the match is weak. Not all rows give a size; the values are once, few, many and, for expanded clones, a class.

>TRBD1|TRBV10-1|NA|TRBJ1-3
TGCGCCAGCAGCCGGGACAGGGCTGGAAACACCATATATTTT
CASSRDRAGNTIYF
>TRBD2|TRBV7-2|NA|TRBJ2-1
TGTGCCAGCAGATCGGGACTAGCGGTTAATGAGCAGTTCTTC
CASRSGLAVNEQFF
>NA|TRBV2|NA|TRBJ2-2
TGTGCCAGCAGTAACAGGGTTACCGGGGAGCTGTTTTTT
CASSNRVTGELFF
>TRBD1|TRBV6-6|NA|TRBJ2-3
TGTGCCAGCAGGTCACAGGGGAACTCAGATACGCAGTATTTT
CASRSQGNSDTQYF
>NA|TRBV6-1|once|TRBJ2-2
TGTGCCAGCAGTGGACAGGGAGGTACCACCGGGGAGCTGTTTTTT
CASSGQGGTTGELFF
>TRBD2|TRBV12-5|NA|TRBJ2-3
TGTGCTAGTGTTCACACGGGGGGGCGAGGGGATACGCAGTATTTT
CASVHTGGRGDTQYF
>NA|TRBV6-5|NA|TRBJ1-2
TGTGCCAGCAGTCAGACAGGAGCTAACTATGGCTACACCTTC
CASSQTGANYGYTF
>NA|TRBV19|NA|TRBJ1-3
TGTGCCAGTAGCAGGGTCTCTGGAAACACCATATATTTT
CASSRVSGNTIYF
>NA|TRBV5-4|NA|TRBJ2-7
TGTGCCAGCAGCTTAAACCAGGGACTCGAGCAGTACTTC
CASSLNQGLEQYF
>NA|TRBV27|NA|TRBJ1-4
TGTGCCAGCAGTTTAACAGGGTTCCGCGAAAAACTGTTTTTT
CASSLTGFREKLFF
>NA|TRBV25-1|NA|TRBJ2-2
TGTGCCAGCGCAGCTTCCCCGTCGAGGTTCGGGGAGCTGTTTTTT
CASAASPSRFGELFF
>TRBD1|TRBV5-6|NA|TRBJ1-2
TGTGCCAGCAGCTTGGTGGACAGGGAGAACTATGGCTACACCTTC
CASSLVDRENYGYTF
>TRBD1|TRBV6-6|NA|TRBJ1-5
TGTGCCACTCGAAAGGGGACAGGTCAGCCCCAGCATTTT
CATRKGTGQPQHF
>NA|TRBV5-6|few|TRBJ1-3
TGTGCCAGCAGCTTGGCTTCGGGTTACTCTGGAAACACCATATATTTT
CASSLASGYSGNTIYF
>NA|TRBV9|few|TRBJ1-2
TGTGCCAGCAGCGTAGGGGGGGGGAGCTATGGCTACACCTTC
CASSVGGGSYGYTF
>TRBD1|TRBV7-2|once|TRBJ1-1
TGTGCCAGCAGCTCTCGGACAGGGTGGGGGACTGAAGCTTTCTTT
CASSSRTGWGTEAFF
>TRBD2|TRBV14|NA|TRBJ2-5
TGTGCCAGCAGCCTACTAGCGGGAGTTTATGAGACCCAGTACTTC
CASSLLAGVYETQYF
>NA|TRBV9|once|TRBJ1-4
TGTGCCAGCAGCGTATCAGGGACACAAGAAAAACTGTTTTTT
CASSVSGTQEKLFF
>TRBD1|TRBV28|NA|TRBJ1-4
TGTGCCAGCAGTTTAAAGGGGGCTGGAACTAATGAAAAACTGTTTTTT
CASSLKGAGTNEKLFF
>NA|TRBV4-1|NA|TRBJ1-4
TGCGCCAGCAGCCAAGAGAGGCGGGGCCGGACTAATGAAAAACTGTTTTTT
CASSQERRGRTNEKLFF
>TRBD1|TRBV6-5|NA|TRBJ2-7
TGTGCCAGCAGGGCCGGGACAGGGAGGTACGAGCAGTACTTC
CASRAGTGRYEQYF
>TRBD2|TRBV9|NA|TRBJ2-3
TGTGCCAGCAGCGTAGCTGGGCTAGCGGCCACAGATACGCAGTATTTT
CASSVAGLAATDTQYF
>TRBD1|TRBV5-6|NA|TRBJ1-6
TGTGCCAGCAGCTCGGACAGGGGAAATTCACCCCTCCACTTT
CASSSDRGNSPLHF
>NA|TRBV6-5|NA|TRBJ1-3
TGTGCCAGCAGACCCGGGGCAGGGGTCGGAAACACCATATATTTT
CASRPGAGVGNTIYF
>TRBD1|TRBV9|NA|TRBJ1-3
TGTGCCAGCAGCGGCGGACAGGGTGGACTTGGAAACACCATATATTTT
CASSGGQGGLGNTIYF
>TRBD1|TRBV19|NA|TRBJ2-3
TGTGCCAGTAGTAACAGGGGAACTAGCACAGATACGCAGTATTTT
CASSNRGTSTDTQYF
>NA|TRBV5-1|NA|TRBJ1-1
TGCGCCAGCAGCTGGGCCGACAGGAACACTGAAGCTTTCTTT
CASSWADRNTEAFF
>NA|TRBV5-1|NA|TRBJ1-5
TGCGCCAGCAGCTCCGACAGTAATCAGCCCCAGCATTTT
CASSSDSNQPQHF
>NA|TRBV7-8|NA|TRBJ1-5
TGTGCCAGCACACCCGAGGGAGCAGGAGTTAGCAATCAGCCCCAGCATTTT
CASTPEGAGVSNQPQHF
>TRBD1|TRBV15|NA|TRBJ1-5
TGTGCCACCAGCAGAGATCCCGGGACAGGGAGCAATCAGCCCCAGCATTTT
CATSRDPGTGSNQPQHF
>TRBD2|TRBV11-1|NA|TRBJ2-3
TGTGCCAGCAGGGTAGCGGGCGCCACAGATACGCAGTATTTT
CASRVAGATDTQYF
>NA|TRBV5-1|NA|TRBJ1-6
TGCGCCAGCAGCTCTTCGACAGAAAAATATAATTCACCCCTCCACTTT
CASSSSTEKYNSPLHF
>NA|TRBV5-1|NA|TRBJ1-5
TGCGCCAGCAGCCCTCAAGGGACACAAGAAAATCAGCCCCAGCATTTT
CASSPQGTQENQPQHF
>TRBD1|TRBV5-1|once|TRBJ1-3
TGCGCCAGCAGCTTAAATCCGGGACAGGGGACTGGAAACACCATATATTTT
CASSLNPGQGTGNTIYF
>TRBD2|TRBV7-3|NA|TRBJ2-2
TGTGCCAGCAGCTTACGGGACTACAACACCGGGGAGCTGTTTTTT
CASSLRDYNTGELFF
>TRBD1|TRBV5-4|once|TRBJ1-2
TGTGCCAGCAGCCCTGGACAGGGGATTAACTATGGCTACACCTTC
CASSPGQGINYGYTF
>NA|TRBV9|NA|TRBJ1-3
TGTGCCAGCAGCGCCCTCCCGGGGGGAGGTCTAGGTGGAAACACCATATATTTT
CASSALPGGGLGGNTIYF
>TRBD2|TRBV6-5|few|TRBJ2-1
TGTGCCAGCAGTTACTCGCTAGCGGGAGTTTTCAATGAGCAGTTCTTC
CASSYSLAGVFNEQFF
>NA|TRBV20-1|NA|TRBJ1-2
TGCAGTTGGGGGGTCTATGGCTACACCTTC
CSWGVYGYTF
>NA|TRBV30|NA|TRBJ2-2
TGTGCCTGGAGTGTATTGCGCGGGGAGCTGTTTTTT
CAWSVLRGELFF
>TRBD1|TRBV6-1|NA|TRBJ1-5
TGTGCCAGCAGTGGCCGACAGGGGGAGACGAGTCAGCCCCAGCATTTT
CASSGRQGETSQPQHF
>NA|TRBV11-2|once|TRBJ2-2
TGTGCCAGCAGCTTAGATCTGTCCGGGGAGCTGTTTTTT
CASSLDLSGELFF